The 26 T cell receptor beta chains presented below share a single source sample, sequenced in a study of cytomegalovirus exposure and HLA in healthy donors (TCRdb year 2017). The library was built by means of the immunoSEQ multiplex PCR assay. For the multiplex PCR, a mixture combining 60 forward primers for TCR Vbeta segments and 13 reverse primers for TCR Jbeta segments was used. This immuneACCESS table, as held by TCRdb, lists in-frame sequences with V and J called but not all clones. Of the missing ones, under half trace to an unresolved V gene in checked studies; the others have no known cause. This sample comprises 120,000 or so clones, 65% to 85% of them detected only once. The top ten constitute approximately 3% of the sample. The sample taken for sequencing was PBMCs. These receptors all stem from a woman between 35 and 50 years old in good health and CMV-seropositive.

This chain uses TRBV4-2 with TRBJ2-1; TRBD2 agrees at 14 bases. Trimming at V came to 3 bases and at J to 15 bases, leaving 13 bases not matched to a gene. CDR1 is LGHNA and CDR2 is YNFKEQ in the germline V gene. CDR3 length: 16 amino acids. CDR3 amino acids: CASSQGGLAGAPSVFF. The CDR3 DNA reads as TGTGCCAGCAGCCAGGGGGGACTAGCGGGAGCCCCGAGCGTGTTCTTC.

This clone has just one count. The gene calls are TRBV9 and TRBJ1-6, with 7 nucleotides matching TRBD1. The trim removed 0 bases at V and 9 bases at J, leaving 6 bases unmatched. The CDR3 extends over 15 amino acids. The germline gives CDR1 SGDLS, CDR2 YYNGEE. CDR3 in amino acids: CASSVGGQEFSPLHF. The CDR3 bases are TGTGCCAGCAGCGTAGGAGGACAGGAGTTTTCACCCCTCCACTTT.

This clone has just one count. The rearrangement links TRBV5-6 to TRBJ2-7; 11 positions match TRBD1. Germline V gives CDR1 SGHDT, CDR2 YYEEEE. The CDR3 has 14 residues. J lost 6 bases, V lost 4 bases, and 6 bases had no gene match. The CDR3 loop is CASSIRDRGAEQYF. Written as DNA, the CDR3 is TGTGCCAGCAGCATAAGGGACAGGGGGGCCGAGCAGTACTTC. Filled out from reference TRBV5-6 and TRBJ2-7, the complete variable domain reads DAGVTQSPTHLIKTRGQQVTLRCSPKSGHDTVSWYQQALGQGPQFIFQYYEEEERQRGNFPDRFSGHQFPNYSSELNVNALLLGDSALYLCASSIRDRGAEQYFGPGTRLTVT.

The chain recombines TRBV9 with TRBJ2-7, with D unclear. V lost 0 bases and J lost 7, with 11 bases in between. This CDR3 spans 13 amino acids. Germline loops: CDR1 SGDLS, CDR2 YYNGEE. CDR3 sequence reads: CASSVGPLGEQYF. The DNA of the CDR3 is TGTGCCAGCAGCGTAGGACCGCTAGGTGAGCAGTACTTC. Variable domain in full (rest from reference TRBV9 and TRBJ2-7): DSGVTQTPKHLITATGQRVTLRCSPRSGDLSVYWYQQSLDQGLQFLIQYYNGEERAKGNILERFSAQQFPDLHSELNLSSLELGDSALYFCASSVGPLGEQYFGPGTRLTVT.

This chain joins TRBV5-6 and TRBJ1-4; no firm D call. The CDR3 is made up of 14 amino acids. V lost 1 base to trimming and J lost 5 bases, with 9 bases between them. Germline CDR1 reads SGHDT; CDR2 reads YYEEEE. DNA of the CDR3: TGTGCCAGCAGCTTGAGAACGGGAAATGAAAAACTGTTTTTT. Amino acid sequence: CASSLRTGNEKLFF.

The V and J genes are TRBV19 and TRBJ1-2; TRBD1 matches 8 bases. This CDR3 has 13 amino acids. CDR1 LNHDA and CDR2 SQIVND come from the germline V gene (reference sequence). After removal of 6 bases from V and 3 bases from J, the junction contained 3 bases not matched to a gene. The CDR3 protein is CASRSTGDYGYTF. CDR3 bases: TGTGCCAGTAGGTCGACAGGGGACTATGGCTACACCTTC.

This clone appeared a few times. The chain recombines TRBV7-9 with TRBJ1-1; no clear D. V lost 3 bases, J lost 2 bases, and 4 bases lay in between. The germline gives CDR1 SEHNR, CDR2 FQNEAQ (reference sequence). The CDR3 length is 12 residues. CDR3 DNA: TGTGCCAGCAGCTTCGGTAACACTGAAGCTTTCTTT. Amino acid sequence: CASSFGNTEAFF.

The chain links TRBV7-2 to TRBJ2-1; 9 nucleotides align to TRBD2. The V gene end was trimmed by 1 base and the J gene end by 7 bases; junction bases not matched to a gene: 11. Germline V gene sequence: CDR1 SGHTA, CDR2 FQGNSA. This CDR3 is 17 amino acids long. This CDR3 reads CASSLGPGLALTNEQFF. The CDR3 nucleotides are TGTGCCAGCAGCTTAGGGCCGGGACTAGCCCTTACGAATGAGCAGTTCTTC.

The V and J genes are TRBV7-9 and TRBJ2-7; TRBD2 matches at 13 bases. Germline V lookup: CDR1 SEHNR, CDR2 FQNEAQ (reference sequence). CDR3 size: 17 residues. Trimming removed 5 bases from V and 3 bases from J; junction bases left unmatched: 10. CDR3 region: CASSPGGLAGVSYEQYF. The CDR3 bases are TGTGCCAGCAGCCCTGGTGGACTAGCGGGAGTAAGCTACGAGCAGTACTTC.

A remark on this clone: Other DNA sequences of this sample code for an identical CDR3. The V gene is TRBV6-5, the J gene TRBJ2-7; a possible D gene is TRBD1 (6 bases). The CDR3 sequence is 14 residues long. The germline V and J ends were trimmed by 0 bases and 2 bases, with 8 bases remaining between them. CDR1 MNHEY and CDR2 SVGAGI come from the germline V gene. The CDR3 DNA sequence: TGTGCCAGCAGTTACTCTAGGACAGCCTACGAGCAGTACTTC. Translating it yields CASSYSRTAYEQYF.

The chain couples TRBV19 to TRBJ2-7; D is uncertain. This CDR3 comprises 13 residues. Trimming removed 4 bases from V and 3 bases from J, with 10 bases in between. Germline V gene data show CDR1 as LNHDA and CDR2 as SQIVND (reference sequence). The CDR3 DNA sequence: TGTGCCAGTAGTACCGGGTCCAACTACGAGCAGTACTTC. Protein sequence: CASSTGSNYEQYF.

This clone was observed a single time. The V call is TRBV27, the J call TRBJ2-5; TRBD2 matches at 8 bases. Per the germline V gene, CDR1 is MNHEY and CDR2 is SMNVEV (reference sequence). V shed 3 bases and J 3 bases; nucleotides not matched to a gene: 6. This CDR3 comprises 15 residues. In DNA, the CDR3 is TGTGCCAGCAGTTTTAAAGCGGGAGTGGAAGAGACCCAGTACTTC. This codes for CASSFKAGVEETQYF.

The chain recombines TRBV4-3 with TRBJ2-3, with 10 bases aligning to TRBD2. Germline CDR1 LGHNA, CDR2 YSLEER. This CDR3 spans 18 amino acids. After removal of 0 bases from V and 4 bases from J, the junction contained 10 bases not matched to a gene. The CDR3 nucleotides are TGCGCCAGCAGCCAAGAACGTCTAGCGGGAGCCGAGGCAGATACGCAGTATTTT. This sequence encodes CASSQERLAGAEADTQYF.

Here the CDR3 reads CASSLRGYGMNTEAFF. The CDR3 coding sequence is TGTGCCAGCAGCCTGAGGGGGTATGGGATGAACACTGAAGCTTTCTTT. The chain carries TRBV11-1 and TRBJ1-1; TRBD1 might be the D (6 bases). The ends were cut back, 5 bases at V and 0 bases at J, with 16 bases in the middle. The CDR3 totals 16 residues. Germline lookup yields CDR1 SGHAT and CDR2 FQDESV (reference sequence).

Only a few counts were recorded for this clone. The chain recombines TRBV18 with TRBJ1-1; perhaps TRBD1 as D (5 bases). The V end was cut by 2 bases, the J end by 0 bases, with 10 bases between. Germline V gene sequence: CDR1 KGHSH, CDR2 LQKENI. The CDR3 has 15 residues. CDR3 sequence reads: CASSPGEGMNTEAFF. The CDR3, as DNA: TGTGCCAGCTCACCAGGGGAGGGGATGAACACTGAAGCTTTCTTT.

Regarding this clone: The identical CDR3 is also encoded by other nucleotide sequences in the sample. The rearrangement uses TRBV7-2 and TRBJ2-1; 7 nucleotides agree with TRBD2. Trimming took 1 base from V and 10 from J; bases not matched to a gene: 1. The CDR3 contains 12 residues. Looked up from germline, CDR1 is SGHTA and CDR2 is FQGNSA. CDR3 residues: CASSLGRGEQFF. The CDR3 DNA reads TGTGCCAGCAGCTTAGGGCGGGGGGAGCAGTTCTTC.

The chain has TRBV5-1 and TRBJ1-4; a weak D match, TRBD1 (6 bases). The CDR3 loop spans 15 amino acids. V was clipped by 2 bases and J by 3 bases, with 11 bases between them. Germline V gene data show CDR1 as SGHRS and CDR2 as YFSETQ. The CDR3 DNA reads as TGCGCCAGCAGCTTCCTGACAGGAGCTAATGAAAAACTGTTTTTT. This sequence encodes CASSFLTGANEKLFF.

The CDR3 here is CASSPGQGGDTQYF. The CDR3 bases are TGTGCCAGCAGTCCCGGACAGGGCGGAGATACGCAGTATTTT. The V gene is TRBV5-4, the J gene TRBJ2-3, with 8 bases identical to TRBD1. This CDR3 has 14 amino acids. Germline loops: CDR1 SGHNT, CDR2 YYREEE (reference sequence). V lost 5 bases to trimming and J lost 5 bases; unmatched junction nucleotides: 7.

The rearrangement joins TRBV6-5 to TRBJ2-5; the D gene is possibly TRBD2 (5 bases). This CDR3 contains 12 residues. The V gene's germline CDR1 is MNHEY and CDR2 SVGAGI. Trimming cost V 5 bases and J 12 bases, with 16 bases left between them. CDR3 amino acids: CASSPGDYTEYF. The CDR3 DNA reads as TGTGCCAGCAGTCCTGGTGACTACACGGAGTACTTC.

The chain links TRBV29-1 to TRBJ1-1; no definite D call. Trimming pared 1 base from V and 0 bases from J, leaving 6 bases between. In germline, CDR1 is SQVTM, CDR2 ANQGSEA. The CDR3 is 13 amino acids. The CDR3 DNA reads as TGCAGCGTTGAAGCAAATTTGAACACTGAAGCTTTCTTT. Translating it yields CSVEANLNTEAFF.

The table lists this clone with a few counts. V gene TRBV5-1 combines with J gene TRBJ1-3; 7 nucleotides agree with TRBD1. Germline V gene sequence: CDR1 SGHRS, CDR2 YFSETQ. The V segment lost 2 bases and the J segment 1 base; nucleotides outside the gene matches: 0. The CDR3 loop spans 14 amino acids. CDR3 sequence reads: CASSLQGSGNTIYF. In DNA form, the CDR3 reads TGCGCCAGCAGCTTACAGGGGTCTGGAAACACCATATATTTT.

The genes are TRBV27 and TRBJ1-5; D call uncertain. The V end was cut by 7 bases, the J end by 3 bases, with 10 bases between. The CDR3 consists of 13 residues. Germline CDR1 MNHEY, CDR2 SMNVEV (reference sequence). This CDR3 is CASTGGYNQPQHF. CDR3 coding DNA: TGTGCCAGCACGGGAGGGTACAATCAGCCCCAGCATTTT.

Only a few counts were recorded for this clone. The sample contains more than one DNA sequence encoding this CDR3. This rearrangement joins TRBV20-1 to TRBJ2-7, with D possibly matching TRBD2 (5 bases). In germline, CDR1 is DFQATT, CDR2 SNEGSKA (reference sequence). The V and J ends lost 6 bases and 3 bases respectively, with 9 bases between them. This CDR3 is built from 11 residues. CDR3 residues: CSATRDYEQYF. Here the CDR3 DNA reads TGCAGTGCCACGAGGGACTACGAGCAGTACTTC.

On this clone: Its ends do not fully match the called genes, so a read error is possible. V is TRBV7-9 and J is TRBJ2-1, with 12 nucleotides matching TRBD2. The CDR3 is 15 amino acids. Germline CDR1 reads SEHNR; CDR2 reads FQNEAQ (reference sequence). The CDR3 DNA reads TGTTCCAGCAGCTTCCCGACTAGCGGGAGCGATGAGCAGTTCTTC. Translating gives CSSSFPTSGSDEQFF.

The chain has TRBV2 and TRBJ1-1; maybe TRBD1 (5 bases). This CDR3 is 14 amino acids long. Germline V gene data show CDR1 as SNHLY and CDR2 as FYNNEI. V lost 8 bases and J 2 bases, leaving 15 bases between the germline ends. The CDR3 DNA follows: TGTGCCAGCCGGGGGGGTTGGGGAAACACTGAAGCTTTCTTT. It is translated as CASRGGWGNTEAFF.

The table lists this clone with a few counts. This chain links TRBV29-1 with TRBJ1-3; D is possibly TRBD1 (6 bases). The CDR3 spans 13 residues. V was clipped by 2 bases and J by 1 base, with 6 bases between them. Germline assignment: CDR1 SQVTM and CDR2 ANQGSEA. The CDR3 spells CSVEQGSGNTIYF. CDR3 nucleotide sequence: TGCAGCGTTGAACAGGGGTCTGGAAACACCATATATTTT.